The source of this TCR beta chain is a study of T-cell memory formation after mild COVID-19. This clonotype was counted at least ten times. The CDR3 is 15 residues long. The V and J ends lost 4 bases and 3 bases, in that order; junction bases with no gene match: 3. The germline V gene encodes CDR1 MGHRA and CDR2 YSYEKL. TCRdb re-called the 5' RACE reads with MiXCR, one entry per CDR3 protein. The sample has fewer than 350,000 distinct CDR3 sequences, about a sixth seen once. V usage is TRBV4-1 and J usage is TRBJ2-7, with 13 bases matching TRBD2. This TCR came from a man younger than 35 who had mild COVID-19 (a few samples of this study predate the infection). Cell type and time point are not known. Sequences were obtained from PBMCs or a T cell subset sorted from them (not recorded which). The CDR3 region has the DNA TGCGCCAGCAGCCGAGGGACTAGCGGGGTCTACGAGCAGTACTTC. Its translation: CASSRGTSGVYEQYF.